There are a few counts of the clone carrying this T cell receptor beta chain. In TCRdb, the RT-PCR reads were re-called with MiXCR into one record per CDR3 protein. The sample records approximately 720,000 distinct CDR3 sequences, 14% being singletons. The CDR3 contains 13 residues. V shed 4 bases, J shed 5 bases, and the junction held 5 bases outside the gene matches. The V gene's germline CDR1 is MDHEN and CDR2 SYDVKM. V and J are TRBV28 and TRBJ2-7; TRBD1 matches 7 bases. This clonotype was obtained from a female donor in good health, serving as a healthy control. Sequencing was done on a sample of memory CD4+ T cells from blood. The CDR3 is CASSSPDRDEQYF. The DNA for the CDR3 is TGTGCCAGCAGTTCCCCTGACAGGGACGAGCAGTACTTC. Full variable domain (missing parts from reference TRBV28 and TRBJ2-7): DVKVTQSSRYLVKRTGEKVFLECVQDMDHENMFWYRQDPGLGLRLIYFSYDVKMKEKGDIPEGYSVSREKKERFSLILESASTNQTSMYLCASSSPDRDEQYFGPGTRLTVT.